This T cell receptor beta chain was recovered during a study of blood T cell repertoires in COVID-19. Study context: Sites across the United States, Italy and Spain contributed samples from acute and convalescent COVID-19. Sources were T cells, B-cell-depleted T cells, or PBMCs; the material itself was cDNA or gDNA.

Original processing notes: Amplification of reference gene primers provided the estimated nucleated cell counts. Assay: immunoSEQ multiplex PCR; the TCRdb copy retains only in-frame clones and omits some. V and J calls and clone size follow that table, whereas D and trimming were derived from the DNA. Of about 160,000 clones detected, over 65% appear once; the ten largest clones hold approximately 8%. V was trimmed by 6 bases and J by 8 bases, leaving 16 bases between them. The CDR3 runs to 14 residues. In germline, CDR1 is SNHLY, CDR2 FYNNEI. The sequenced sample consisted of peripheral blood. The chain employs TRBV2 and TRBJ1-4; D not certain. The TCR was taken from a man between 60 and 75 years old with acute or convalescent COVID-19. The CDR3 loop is CASRPDGVGEKLFF. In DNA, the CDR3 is TGTGCCAGCAGACCGGACGGGGTGGGGGAAAAACTGTTTTTT.